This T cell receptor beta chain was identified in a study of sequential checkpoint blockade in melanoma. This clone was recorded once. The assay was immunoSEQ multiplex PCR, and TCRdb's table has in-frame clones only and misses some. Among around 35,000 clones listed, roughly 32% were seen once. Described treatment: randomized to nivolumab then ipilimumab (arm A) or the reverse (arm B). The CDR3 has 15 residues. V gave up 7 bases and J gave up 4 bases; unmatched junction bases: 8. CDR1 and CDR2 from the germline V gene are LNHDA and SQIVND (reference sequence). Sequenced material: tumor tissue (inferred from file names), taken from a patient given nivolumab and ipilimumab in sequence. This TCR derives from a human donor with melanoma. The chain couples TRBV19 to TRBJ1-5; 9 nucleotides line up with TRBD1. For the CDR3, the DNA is TGTGCCAGTATACCGGGACAGGGAGTTAATCAGCCCCAGCATTTT. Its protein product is CASIPGQGVNQPQHF.